Each of the 8 T cell receptor beta chains below was sequenced from the same sample in a study of blood T cell repertoires in COVID-19. Profiled with immunoSEQ multiplex PCR; TCRdb holds only in-frame clones, not every one. Of over 200,000 clones in the sample, around nine tenths were seen once. The sequenced sample was peripheral blood. The receptors originated from a woman in her fifties or sixties with acute or convalescent COVID-19.

The chain recombines TRBV18 with TRBJ1-5; 7 bases match TRBD1. The CDR3 spans 19 residues. Trimming at V came to 6 bases and at J to 2 bases, leaving 19 bases not matched to a gene. The germline gives CDR1 KGHSH, CDR2 LQKENI. The CDR3 reads CASSKGQPTSSSGNQPQHF. The CDR3 DNA reads as TGTGCCAGCTCGAAGGGACAGCCTACTTCTTCGTCGGGCAATCAGCCCCAGCATTTT.

V usage is TRBV30 and J usage is TRBJ1-1, with D unresolved. V was pared by 3 bases and J by 1 base, with 9 bases between. In germline, CDR1 is GTSNPN, CDR2 SVGIG (reference sequence). This CDR3 is 13 amino acids long. The CDR3, as DNA: TGTGCCTGGAGCCGGGGTTCGAACACTGAAGCTTTCTTT. Translation gives CAWSRGSNTEAFF. Full variable domain (outside the CDR3, taken from reference TRBV30 and TRBJ1-1): SQTIHQWPATLVQPVGSPLSLECTVEGTSNPNLYWYRQAAGRGLQLLFYSVGIGQISSEVPQNLSASRPQDRQFILSSKKLLLSDSGFYLCAWSRGSNTEAFFGQGTRLTVV.

This clone appeared a single time. J is TRBJ2-7 and V is TRBV7-9; 11 positions match TRBD1. CDR3 size: 13 residues. Germline lookup yields CDR1 SEHNR and CDR2 FQNEAQ (reference sequence). V lost 5 bases, J lost 6 bases, and 3 bases stayed unmatched. The CDR3 DNA reads TGTGCCAGCAGCAGGACAGGGGGCGGCGAGCAGTACTTC. The encoded protein is CASSRTGGGEQYF. The full variable domain, in which reference TRBV7-9 and TRBJ2-7 provide the parts outside the CDR3, is DTGVSQNPRHKITKRGQNVTFRCDPISEHNRLYWYRQTLGQGPEFLTYFQNEAQLEKSRLLSDRFSAERPKGSFSTLEIQRTEQGDSAMYLCASSRTGGGEQYFGPGTRLTVT.

This clone came up once. The chain links TRBV5-1 to TRBJ1-2, with TRBD1 as a possible D gene (6 bases). Looked up from germline, CDR1 is SGHRS and CDR2 is YFSETQ. Trimming shortened V by 3 bases and J by 9 bases, and 15 bases separated the two germline ends. This CDR3 has 13 residues. The CDR3 nucleotides read TGCGCCAGCAGCTCCGGACAGTCTTTCAGCTACACCTTC. It encodes CASSSGQSFSYTF.

The V gene is TRBV25-1, the J gene TRBJ2-5, with D maybe TRBD2 (7 bases). The V end was cut by 6 bases, the J end by 2 bases, with 19 bases between. The CDR3 spans 16 residues. Per germline, CDR1 MGHDK and CDR2 SYGVNS. DNA for the CDR3: TGTGCCAGCAGCGGGGGGCCTATAGCGGAACAAGAGACCCAGTACTTC. Translation gives CASSGGPIAEQETQYF.

The J gene is TRBJ1-5, the V gene TRBV24-1; D is ambiguous. The CDR3 loop spans 15 amino acids. Trimming cost V 4 bases and J 2 bases, with 11 bases left between them. Germline V lookup: CDR1 KGHDR, CDR2 SFDVKD. CDR3: CATSDLDGGNQPQHF. The CDR3 DNA follows: TGTGCCACCAGTGACCTGGACGGGGGCAATCAGCCCCAGCATTTT.

The chain is built from TRBV5-1 and TRBJ2-5; D call uncertain. The CDR3 sequence is 12 residues long. Germline V CDR1 and CDR2: SGHRS, YFSETQ. Trimming stripped 0 bases from V and 4 bases from J, with 4 bases between. As DNA, the CDR3 is TGCGCCAGCAGCTTGGACAGAGAGACCCAGTACTTC. As protein: CASSLDRETQYF.

The V and J genes are TRBV5-1 and TRBJ1-1; D gene unclear. Trimming shortened V by 1 base and J by 5 bases, and 12 bases separated the two germline ends. This CDR3 has 14 residues. From germline, CDR1 is SGHRS and CDR2 YFSETQ. CDR3 sequence reads: CASSLSPLRTEAFF. The CDR3 region has the DNA TGCGCCAGCAGCTTGTCCCCCCTGCGGACTGAAGCTTTCTTT.